This entry describes one T cell receptor (beta chain). This clonotype was counted only a few times. The target of this receptor is not known. No base-level quality is on record; no much larger clone is a single base apart. This sample is drawn from a study of response to subunit inactivated influenza vaccine (dated by TCRdb to 2016 to 2019). Background for the entire study: Deep quantitative T cell receptor repertoire profiling was used in the study to track responses to a trivalent subunit inactivated influenza vaccine. The full study reports these points: According to the authors, only a limited number of new T cells may be recruited by each seasonal influenza vaccination.

The library was prepared using RT-PCR. Sequenced on an Illumina HiSeq 2500. TCRdb took the public reads, trimmed them with fastp at Q25, ran MiXCR for clone calling and kept in-frame beta chains. Each CDR3 protein appears once, grouped with its most common genes and DNA. Here the sample has 400,000 to 550,000 distinct CDR3 sequences; about 25% occur a single time. 1.9% of the sample lies in the top ten. The V end loses 5 bases and the J end loses 1 base, and a stretch of 10 bases separates them. CDR3 length: 14 amino acids, cysteine to phenylalanine. Only the CDR3 portion is preserved as DNA: 42 bases, with reading frame beginning at the first base. For CDR1 and CDR2, the germline V gene (reference sequence) lists SGHKS and YYEKEE.

The TCR comes from a man aged 50-60 years who received an inactivated influenza vaccine. Donor details come from another sample of the same person, matched by shared clones. This receptor chain uses TRBV5-5 and TRBJ1-5; there is no confident call for the D gene. The source was CD4+ T cells sorted from PBMCs, collected 4 to 6 days after vaccination. CDR3 sequence: CASSLGWSNQPQHF. The nucleotide sequence is TGTGCCAGCAGTCTGGGGTGGAGCAATCAGCCCCAGCATTTT.